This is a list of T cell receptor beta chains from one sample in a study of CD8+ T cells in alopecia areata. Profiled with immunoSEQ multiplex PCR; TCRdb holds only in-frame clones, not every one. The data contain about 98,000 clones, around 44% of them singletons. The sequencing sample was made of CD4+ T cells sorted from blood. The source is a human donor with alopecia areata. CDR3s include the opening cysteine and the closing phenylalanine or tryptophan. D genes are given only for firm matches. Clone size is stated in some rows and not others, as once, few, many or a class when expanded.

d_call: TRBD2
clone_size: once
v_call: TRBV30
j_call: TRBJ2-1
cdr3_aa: CAWSVTRTARGGNEQFF
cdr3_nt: TGTGCCTGGAGTGTGACTAGGACAGCTCGGGGGGGCAATGAGCAGTTCTTC

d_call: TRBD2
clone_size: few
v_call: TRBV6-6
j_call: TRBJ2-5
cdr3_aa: CASKAGGETQYF
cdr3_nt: TGTGCCAGCAAGGCGGGGGGAGAGACCCAGTACTTC

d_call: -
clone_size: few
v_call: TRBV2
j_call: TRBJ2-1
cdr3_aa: CASTPGVYNEQFF
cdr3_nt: TGTGCCAGCACTCCGGGAGTCTACAATGAGCAGTTCTTC

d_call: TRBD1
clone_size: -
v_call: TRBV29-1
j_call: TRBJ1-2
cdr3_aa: CSVVGTGDYGYTF
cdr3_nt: TGCAGCGTTGTCGGGACAGGAGACTATGGCTACACCTTC

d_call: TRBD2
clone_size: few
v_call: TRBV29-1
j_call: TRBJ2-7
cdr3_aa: CSVSGTTYYEQYF
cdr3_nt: TGCAGCGTTTCCGGGACTACTTACTACGAGCAGTACTTC

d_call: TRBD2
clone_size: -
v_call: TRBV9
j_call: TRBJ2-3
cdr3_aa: CASSVGLSGEDTQYF
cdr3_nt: TGTGCCAGCAGCGTAGGGTTAAGCGGGGAGGATACGCAGTATTTT

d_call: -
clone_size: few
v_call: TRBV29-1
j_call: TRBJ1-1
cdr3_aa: CSVEESDRNTEAFF
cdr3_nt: TGCAGCGTTGAAGAGTCGGACAGGAACACTGAAGCTTTCTTT

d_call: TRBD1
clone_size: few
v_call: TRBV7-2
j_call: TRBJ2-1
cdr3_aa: CASSLGDRGPREQFF
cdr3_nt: TGTGCCAGCAGCTTAGGGGACAGGGGGCCTAGAGAGCAGTTCTTC

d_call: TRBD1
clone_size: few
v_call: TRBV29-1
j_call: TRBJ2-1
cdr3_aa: CSVVFWTGANEQFF
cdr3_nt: TGCAGCGTTGTTTTTTGGACAGGGGCGAATGAGCAGTTCTTC

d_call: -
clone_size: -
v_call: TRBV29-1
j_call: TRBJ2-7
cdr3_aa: CSGGQYPYEQYF
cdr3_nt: TGCAGCGGAGGACAGTATCCCTACGAGCAGTACTTC

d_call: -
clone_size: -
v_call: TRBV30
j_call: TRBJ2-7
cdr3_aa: CAWSVRYEQYF
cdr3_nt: TGTGCCTGGAGTGTACGCTACGAGCAGTACTTC

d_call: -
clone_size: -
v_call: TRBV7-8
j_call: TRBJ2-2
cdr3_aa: CASSHVVVGGELFF
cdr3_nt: TGTGCCAGCAGCCACGTTGTAGTTGGCGGGGAGCTGTTTTTT

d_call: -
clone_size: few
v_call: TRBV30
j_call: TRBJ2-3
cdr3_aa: CAWSWGSTDTQYF
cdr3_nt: TGTGCCTGGAGTTGGGGTAGCACAGATACGCAGTATTTT

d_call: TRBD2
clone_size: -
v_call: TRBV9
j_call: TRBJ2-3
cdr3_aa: CASSVGGSGGATDTQYF
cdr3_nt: TGTGCCAGCAGCGTAGGCGGCAGCGGGGGGGCCACCGATACGCAGTATTTT

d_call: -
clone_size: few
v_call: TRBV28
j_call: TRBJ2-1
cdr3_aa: CASSLSRVTPHYNEQFF
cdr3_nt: TGTGCCAGCAGTTTATCCCGAGTAACACCTCACTACAATGAGCAGTTCTTC

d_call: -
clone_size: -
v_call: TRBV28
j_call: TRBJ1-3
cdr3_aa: CASSLWADTIYF
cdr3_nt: TGTGCCAGCAGTCTATGGGCCGACACCATATATTTT